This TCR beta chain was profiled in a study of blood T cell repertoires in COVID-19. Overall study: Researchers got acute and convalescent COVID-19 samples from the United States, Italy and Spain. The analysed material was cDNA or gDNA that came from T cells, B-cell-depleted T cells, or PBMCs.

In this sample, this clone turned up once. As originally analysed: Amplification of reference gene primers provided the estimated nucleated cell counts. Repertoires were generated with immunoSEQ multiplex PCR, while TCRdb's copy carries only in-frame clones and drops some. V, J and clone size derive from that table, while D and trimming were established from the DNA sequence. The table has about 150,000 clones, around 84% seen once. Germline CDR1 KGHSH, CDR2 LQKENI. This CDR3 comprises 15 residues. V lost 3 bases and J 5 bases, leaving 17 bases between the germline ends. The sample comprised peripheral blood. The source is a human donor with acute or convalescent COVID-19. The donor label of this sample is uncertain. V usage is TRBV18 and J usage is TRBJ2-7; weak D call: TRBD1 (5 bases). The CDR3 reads CASSPGQGSIHEQYF. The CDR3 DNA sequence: TGTGCCAGCTCACCGGGCCAGGGTTCGATCCACGAGCAGTACTTC.